This TCR beta chain was found in a study of T cells after posttransplantation cyclophosphamide (dated by TCRdb to 2016 to 2017). As for the study more broadly: Using TRB sequencing, the study followed how the T cell repertoire reconstituted after myeloablative bone marrow transplantation in which posttransplantation cyclophosphamide served as GVHD prophylaxis. Antigen receptor sequencing covered samples from 30 to 45 PTCy-treated patients and approximately 15 of their related bone marrow donors. Blood from all 35 or so PTCy patients who had 1-year posttransplant specimens underwent TRB sequencing. Up to roughly 3 additional blood samples from 2 to 5.2 years after transplant were also TRB-sequenced in 3 patients, as was pretransplant blood from a handful of patients. Because TRA and TRB clonality were tightly correlated in several samples, subsequent TCR analyses were focused on TRB only. Public TRB sequences were checked against a database of over 3,500 sequences associated with responses to pathogens, tumor antigens, self-antigens and alloantigens. General findings and caveats noted by the study authors: Across 45 patients, TRB clonality was highly associated with recipient CMV seropositivity and CMV reactivation, and PTCy diversity was similar to diversity in CNI/methotrexate controls. The TRB repertoires of T cells infiltrating skin or GI tract showed only limited overlap with the TRB repertoires of T cells in blood. Donor-recipient similarity was low at 1-2 months but rose over the first year, and later blood repertoires were often dominated by donor CD8+ memory clones.

Comments on this clone: Its cognate antigen has yet to be identified. Base qualities are not recorded, but no much larger clone differs from it by a single base.

TRB sequencing was run on genomic DNA with either the immunoSEQ assay at survey resolution or the hsTCRB kit. For the original study's pipeline: Initial read processing used immunoSEQ software, and repertoire analyses used the LymphoSeq R package. For each TRB dataset, clonality was calculated as 1 minus normalized Shannon entropy, and the Gini coefficient was computed as well. To infer phenotypes in unsorted samples, TRB sequences from sorted subsets of the recipient or donor were mapped onto the unsorted samples of the same recipient. This is the immuneACCESS table as TCRdb keeps it, with only in-frame sequences that have V and J called. A part of the clones is gone; compared with another copy, unresolved V genes explain less than half, and the rest is unexplained. D and trimming come from the DNA, and the V and J calls and clone size come from that table. In this sample the table shows roughly 2,200 clones, over 55% of which occur a single time. The ten largest clonotypes hold over 15% of the sample.

Trimming takes 3 bases from V and 2 bases from J, and the germline ends sit 10 bases apart. Including the terminal cysteine and phenylalanine, the CDR3 comprises 14 residues. Only the CDR3 DNA is retained, 42 bases long and in frame from the first base. The germline V gene sets CDR1 to SGHAT and CDR2 to FQNNGV. The treatment or condition label of this sample denotes: high-dose cyclophosphamide on days +3 and +4 as single-agent GVHD prophylaxis. Patients in the PTCy group got busulfan and fludarabine conditioning, a marrow graft from a related or unrelated donor, and cyclophosphamide on days +3 and +4. PTCy-treated patients came from a prospective multi-institutional clinical trial. Mononuclear cells from peripheral blood and bone marrow were separated by Ficoll-Hypaque density centrifugation and then cryopreserved.

This clonotype was sampled from a male patient in his sixties who received an allogeneic stem cell transplant from a related donor and was CMV-positive. Where a transplant has occurred, the graft donor may have supplied some of the T cells. The material sequenced was PBMCs, taken after allogeneic stem cell transplant with posttransplant cyclophosphamide. This receptor chain uses TRBV11-2 and TRBJ1-1; too little of a D gene remains to name it. The bases read TGTGCCAGCAGCTTCGGACTGCGCAACACTGAAGCTTTCTTT. It codes for CASSFGLRNTEAFF.